This TCR beta chain was identified in a study of Ad26.COV2.S vaccination and SARS-CoV-2 variants (dated by TCRdb to the early 2020s). As for the study more broadly: Vaccine-arm donors came from COV1001, a multicentre, randomized, double-blind, placebo-controlled phase I-IIa trial of Ad26.COV2.S in healthy adults. Ad26.COV2.S was administered intramuscularly at a dose of 5x10^10 or 1x10^11 viral particles, either as one shot or as two shots given 56 days apart. The specificity and breadth of SARS-CoV-2-reactive T cell receptors after Ad26.COV2.S vaccination were assessed by TCRbeta repertoire sequencing. The TCR-sequenced set comprised about 32 samples: approximately 19 Ad26.COV2.S vaccine recipients, 5 placebo recipients and 8 SARS-CoV-2 convalescent individuals. Participants in the trial were split at random into five groups of five each, receiving low-dose or high-dose Ad26.COV2.S once or twice, or else placebo on both occasions. Throughout the experiments and outcome assessment, investigators stayed blinded to trial group allocation. Broader findings and caveats from the paper: According to the authors, total T cell responses may have been underestimated by the TCR breadth and depth analyses. Comparable non-spike TCR breadth was observed between vaccine and placebo recipients, consistent with only spike being contained in the vaccine. After vaccination, spike-specific CD8+ and CD4+ T cell responses were reported to show substantial breadth. The study lacked the statistical power to compare responses across vaccine doses or regimens. Spike-specific TCR breadth was higher in Ad26.COV2.S recipients than in placebo recipients (P = 0.0014).

Remarks on this clone: Its antigen is not yet known. There are no base qualities to consult, and no much larger clone falls within one base.

The treatment or condition tag for this specimen amounts to: 19 received Ad26.COV2.S at low or high dose, single or two shots; several received placebo; per-sample allocation not given. Repertoires of vaccine and placebo recipients were sequenced from samples taken on day 63 after the first injection. In Cohort 1b, around 25 adults aged 18-55 years were enrolled at a single site in Boston, USA, between 29 July and 7 August 2020. Ad26.COV2.S was a replication-incompetent adenovirus type 26 vector expressing a prefusion-stabilized SARS-CoV-2 spike protein from the original Wuhan strain. The immunoSEQ Assay was the method used to sequence TCRbeta CDR3 regions. After extraction, genomic DNA underwent amplification by bias-controlled multiplex PCR, followed by high-throughput sequencing. As for how the authors treated the data: To quantify the absolute abundance of every unique TCRbeta CDR3 region, sequences were collapsed and filtered. T cell fraction was estimated by normalizing TCRbeta template counts to usable DNA, with usable DNA measured through amplification of reference genes found in all nucleated cells. Repertoire TCRs were annotated as SARS-CoV-2-specific when V gene, CDR3 amino acid sequence and J gene were exactly matched to a known reactive TCR set. The reference SARS-CoV-2 TCR set came from MIRA and was filtered for enrichment in COVID-19-positive ImmuneCODE repertoires, removing public or cross-reactive TCRs. Using the MIRA antigens, annotated TCRs were further analysed by specific ORF or by position within an ORF. Breadth was defined as annotated unique rearrangements over total unique productive rearrangements; depth was the summed frequency of those rearrangements. Group comparisons of TCR breadth used two-sided Wilcoxon rank-sum tests. Held by TCRdb, this immuneACCESS table contains in-frame sequences only and omits some clones. Under half of the omission traces to an unresolved V gene where checked; the cause of the rest is unknown. The V and J calls and clone size come from that table; D and trimming were worked out from the DNA. This sample comprises about 400,000 clones, 80% to 90% of them detected only once. The ten largest clones take up roughly 3% of the sample.

The sequencing here drew on peripheral blood, taken in a trial of Ad26.COV2.S vaccine versus placebo. The receptor's source is a person aged 18 to 65 who received the Ad26.COV2.S COVID-19 vaccine or a placebo.

The bases are TGCGCCAGCAGCTCATCATCCAGGGACACTGAAGCTTTCTTT. This yields the protein CASSSSSRDTEAFF. The chain is made from TRBV5-1 and TRBJ1-1; the D gene is perhaps TRBD1, from 5 matching bases. The germline V gene encodes CDR1 SGHRS and CDR2 YFSETQ. V loses 3 bases, J loses 3 bases, and the germline ends lie 12 bases apart. The CDR3 sequence holds 14 residues, the cysteine and phenylalanine included. Of all the DNA, just the CDR3 is kept, 42 bases in frame from base 1.